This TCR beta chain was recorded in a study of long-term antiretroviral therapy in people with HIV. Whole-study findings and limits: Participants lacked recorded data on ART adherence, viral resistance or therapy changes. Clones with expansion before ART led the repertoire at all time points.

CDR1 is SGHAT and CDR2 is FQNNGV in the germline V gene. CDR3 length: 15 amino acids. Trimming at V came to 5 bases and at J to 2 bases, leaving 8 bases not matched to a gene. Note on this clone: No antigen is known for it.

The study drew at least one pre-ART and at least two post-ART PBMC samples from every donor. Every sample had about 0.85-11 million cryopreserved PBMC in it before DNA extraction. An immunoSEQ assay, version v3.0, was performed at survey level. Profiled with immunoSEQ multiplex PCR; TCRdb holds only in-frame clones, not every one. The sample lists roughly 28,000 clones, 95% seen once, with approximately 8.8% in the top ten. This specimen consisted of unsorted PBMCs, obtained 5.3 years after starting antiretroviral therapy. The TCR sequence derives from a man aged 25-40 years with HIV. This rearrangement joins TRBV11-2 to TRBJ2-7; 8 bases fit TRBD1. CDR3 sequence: CASSRLTGATYEQYF. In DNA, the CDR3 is TGTGCCAGCAGCCGTCTGACAGGGGCGACCTACGAGCAGTACTTC.